Shown below are 27 T cell receptor beta chains from a single sample sequenced in a study of CD8+ T cells in alopecia areata. Reverse transcribed after extraction, RNA yielded cDNA as the sequencing template. The table came from immunoSEQ multiplex PCR; TCRdb's copy has only in-frame clones and leaves some out. The sample lists 160,000 or so clones; about two thirds were seen once. Described treatment: oral pan-JAK inhibitor, 5-10 mg twice daily. The material sequenced was CD4+ T cells sorted from blood, taken at week 4, from a patient treated with tofacitinib. The receptors come from a human donor with alopecia areata.

The CDR3 here is CASSPEGQGAGGELFF. The CDR3 coding sequence is TGCGCCAGCAGCCCCGAAGGACAGGGGGCAGGCGGGGAGCTGTTTTTT. This chain uses TRBV5-1 with TRBJ2-2, with 11 bases fitting TRBD1. The germline CDR1 and CDR2 sequences are SGHRS and YFSETQ. Trimming at V came to 4 bases and at J to 7 bases, leaving 9 bases not matched to a gene. The CDR3 length is 16 residues.

The chain couples TRBV6-5 to TRBJ1-2; D is uncertain. CDR3 size: 13 residues. The germline V and J ends were trimmed by 5 bases and 8 bases, with 15 bases remaining between them. Looked up from germline, CDR1 is MNHEY and CDR2 is SVGAGI. The DNA for the CDR3 is TGTGCCAGCAGTCCGCGGGCTGAATGGGGCTACACCTTC. Translated, it gives CASSPRAEWGYTF.

J is TRBJ2-3 and V is TRBV7-6; D remains ambiguous. Trimming left V 2 bases short and J 0 bases short, with 9 bases between. Germline CDR1 SGHVS, CDR2 FNYEAQ. The CDR3 consists of 15 residues. The CDR3 nucleotides are TGTGCCAGCAGCTTAAGTGACGGGAGCACAGATACGCAGTATTTT. This gives the protein CASSLSDGSTDTQYF.

In its sample, this clone was seen a few times. The chain joins TRBV30 to TRBJ2-1, with 7 bases lining up with TRBD1. CDR3 length: 14 amino acids. CDR1 is GTSNPN and CDR2 is SVGIG in the germline V gene (reference sequence). V shed 1 base, J shed 12 bases, and the junction held 12 bases outside the gene matches. The DNA for the CDR3 is TGTGCCTGGAGTGGGGTTCATCTGGGACAGAGGCAGTTCTTC. It is translated as CAWSGVHLGQRQFF.

The V call is TRBV30, the J call TRBJ1-6; D gene unclear. V was pared by 0 bases and J by 8 bases, with 11 bases between. The CDR3 length is 14 residues. The germline gives CDR1 GTSNPN, CDR2 SVGIG (reference sequence). CDR3 bases: TGTGCCTGGAGTGTACGCTCTACGGATTCACCCCTCCACTTT. Its translation: CAWSVRSTDSPLHF.

The CDR3 loop reads CASGRTDTQYF. CDR3 nucleotide sequence: TGTGCCAGCGGGCGTACAGATACGCAGTATTTT. J is TRBJ2-3 and V is TRBV6-5; D remains ambiguous. The V gene lost 8 bases and the J gene lost 3 bases, with 6 bases spanning the gap. This CDR3 is 11 amino acids long. The V gene's germline CDR1 is MNHEY and CDR2 SVGAGI.

This clone was seen only a few times. This chain connects TRBV5-1 to TRBJ2-1; no definite D call. Germline CDR1 and CDR2: SGHRS and YFSETQ. Trimming removed 0 bases from V and 2 bases from J, with 3 bases in between. This CDR3 has 13 amino acids. The CDR3 sequence is CASSLGAYNEQFF. In DNA, the CDR3 is TGCGCCAGCAGCTTGGGCGCCTACAATGAGCAGTTCTTC.

The chain employs TRBV19 and TRBJ2-4; possible D gene TRBD2, 6 bases. The CDR3 runs 14 residues. V was clipped by 1 base and J by 9 bases, with 13 bases between them. From germline, CDR1 is LNHDA and CDR2 SQIVND (reference sequence). CDR3 bases: TGTGCCAGTAGTATAGGGCCGGAGGGTGGCATTCAGTACTTC. Its translation is CASSIGPEGGIQYF.

The chain combines TRBV30 with TRBJ2-5; D is uncertain. CDR1 and CDR2 (germline): GTSNPN, SVGIG (reference sequence). Trimming shortened V by 2 bases and J by 3 bases, and 1 base separated the two germline ends. The CDR3 spans 10 residues. The chain's CDR3 is CAWSKETQYF. CDR3 bases: TGTGCCTGGAGTAAAGAGACCCAGTACTTC.

This clone came up once. V and J are TRBV18 and TRBJ2-1; D is uncertain. The CDR3 consists of 13 residues. With 3 bases removed from V and 5 bases from J, the gap between germline ends came to 8 bases. The germline gives CDR1 KGHSH, CDR2 LQKENI. The CDR3: CASSPLLDNEQFF. CDR3 bases: TGTGCCAGCTCACCCCTCCTTGACAATGAGCAGTTCTTC.

The chain has TRBV7-8 and TRBJ1-6, with 7 bases lining up with TRBD1. CDR1 is SGHVS and CDR2 is FQNEAQ in the germline V gene. Germline trimming cut 1 base from V and 10 bases from J; bases unmatched to any gene: 7. This CDR3 spans 15 amino acids. Here the CDR3 reads CASSLELQGRSPLHF. The CDR3, as DNA: TGTGCCAGCAGCTTAGAGCTACAGGGGAGGTCACCCCTCCACTTT.

This clone was recorded only once. The chain carries TRBV2 and TRBJ2-3; unclear D gene. The germline CDR1 and CDR2 sequences are SNHLY and FYNNEI. Between the trimmed V and J ends, which lost 4 bases and 6 bases, there was a span of 11 bases. This CDR3 contains 13 residues. CDR3 loop: CASSVYRSDTQYF. DNA of the CDR3: TGTGCCAGCAGTGTATATAGAAGCGATACGCAGTATTTT.

The gene calls are TRBV7-3 and TRBJ2-1; possible D gene TRBD1, 6 bases. Germline V gene sequence: CDR1 SGHTA, CDR2 FQGTGA. V dropped 5 bases and J dropped 4 bases, with 12 bases sitting between them. The CDR3 totals 14 residues. The CDR3: CASSPQGLYNEQFF. DNA of the CDR3: TGTGCCAGCAGCCCCCAGGGGTTGTACAATGAGCAGTTCTTC.

This rearrangement joins TRBV30 to TRBJ2-3; 8 nucleotides match TRBD2. The ends lost 7 bases at V and 2 bases at J; junction bases unmatched: 11. The CDR3 is 15 amino acids. Germline CDR1 GTSNPN, CDR2 SVGIG (reference sequence). CDR3: CALSSWRGATDTQYF. In DNA form, the CDR3 reads TGTGCCTTGTCCAGCTGGCGGGGGGCCACAGATACGCAGTATTTT.

The chain has TRBV2 and TRBJ1-2; D ambiguous. This CDR3 has 12 residues. V was cut by 5 bases and J by 8 bases, with 12 bases left in between. CDR1 is SNHLY and CDR2 is FYNNEI in the germline V gene. The CDR3 loop is CASSREHEGYTF. CDR3 in DNA: TGTGCCAGCAGTCGGGAGCACGAAGGCTACACCTTC.

The gene calls are TRBV2 and TRBJ1-2; the D is unclear. The CDR3 has 12 amino acids. Germline V gene lookup returns CDR1 SNHLY and CDR2 FYNNEI. The V and J ends lost 6 bases and 0 bases respectively, with 5 bases between them. The CDR3 sequence: CASSGSNYGYTF. The CDR3 coding sequence is TGTGCCAGCAGCGGTTCTAACTATGGCTACACCTTC.

V is TRBV5-6 and J is TRBJ2-1; 14 bases align to TRBD2. Looked up from germline, CDR1 is SGHDT and CDR2 is YYEEEE. V lost 4 bases to trimming and J lost 4 bases; unmatched junction nucleotides: 7. The CDR3 consists of 17 residues. CDR3 loop: CASSLGLAGGIYNEQFF. The CDR3 DNA follows: TGTGCCAGCAGCCTCGGACTAGCGGGGGGCATTTACAATGAGCAGTTCTTC.

CDR3 DNA sequence: TGCGCCAGCAGCTTCAGTTTCGGGTACAATGAGCAGTTCTTC. This translates into CASSFSFGYNEQFF. The V call is TRBV5-1, the J call TRBJ2-1; no definite D call. Trimming left V 2 bases short and J 4 bases short, with 10 bases between. Looked up from germline, CDR1 is SGHRS and CDR2 is YFSETQ. The CDR3 runs 14 residues. Drawing the rest from reference TRBV5-1 and TRBJ2-1, the complete variable domain is KAGVTQTPRYLIKTRGQQVTLSCSPISGHRSVSWYQQTPGQGLQFLFEYFSETQRNKGNFPGRFSGRQFSNSRSEMNVSTLELGDSALYLCASSFSFGYNEQFFGPGTRLTVL.

This chain uses TRBV30 with TRBJ1-1; TRBD1 is a possible D gene (6 bases). V lost 4 bases, J lost 6 bases, and 24 bases lay in between. CDR1 is GTSNPN, CDR2 SVGIG, per germline (reference sequence). This CDR3 is 16 amino acids long. Written as DNA, the CDR3 is TGTGCCTGGATGAGCGACTTTCGGGGGCATCTAGCTGAAGCTTTCTTT. Its translation: CAWMSDFRGHLAEAFF.

This clone turned up a few times. V usage is TRBV19 and J usage is TRBJ2-2; 12 nucleotides line up with TRBD2. Germline CDR1 and CDR2: LNHDA and SQIVND (reference sequence). The CDR3 extends over 17 amino acids. Unmatched junction bases numbered 10, after V lost 5 bases and J lost 6 bases. CDR3 nucleotide sequence: TGTGCCAGTAGTGTCCATCAACTAGCGGGGGGCGCCGGGGAGCTGTTTTTT. This encodes CASSVHQLAGGAGELFF.

The chain couples TRBV29-1 to TRBJ1-1; the D gene is possibly TRBD1 (5 bases). Germline CDR1 and CDR2: SQVTM and ANQGSEA. The CDR3 is 14 amino acids. Deletions cut 0 bases from V and 4 bases from J, with 12 bases between. The CDR3 reads CSVEDHIRGTEAFF. In DNA, the CDR3 is TGCAGCGTTGAAGATCACATAAGGGGCACTGAAGCTTTCTTT.

J is TRBJ1-4 and V is TRBV4-1; no clear D gene. Between the trimmed V and J ends, which lost 0 bases and 0 bases, there was a span of 8 bases. This CDR3 is 16 amino acids long. Germline V gives CDR1 MGHRA, CDR2 YSYEKL. The CDR3 loop reads CASSQDLGATNEKLFF. The CDR3 DNA reads TGCGCCAGCAGCCAAGATTTGGGCGCAACTAATGAAAAACTGTTTTTT.

This clone was detected only a few times. The chain carries TRBV7-2 and TRBJ1-1, with 9 bases identical to TRBD1. Germline loops: CDR1 SGHTA, CDR2 FQGNSA. The CDR3 sequence is 13 residues long. V was pared by 5 bases and J by 5 bases, with 3 bases of the junction left unmatched. The CDR3 DNA sequence: TGTGCCAGCAGCCGACAGGGGGGGACTGAAGCTTTCTTT. Its translation is CASSRQGGTEAFF.

The chain carries TRBV29-1 and TRBJ1-2; D may be TRBD1 (5 bases). Trimming cost V 3 bases and J 8 bases, with 10 bases left between them. The CDR3 has 11 residues. CDR1 SQVTM and CDR2 ANQGSEA come from the germline V gene. The CDR3 coding sequence is TGCAGCGTTGACATCCGGGACGGCTACACCTTC. Protein: CSVDIRDGYTF.

This clone was recorded a few times. The chain carries TRBV4-2 and TRBJ2-7; possibly TRBD1 for D (5 bases). Trimming shortened V by 1 base and J by 2 bases, and 6 bases separated the two germline ends. The CDR3 consists of 13 residues. Germline V gene data show CDR1 as LGHNA and CDR2 as YNFKEQ. CDR3 in DNA: TGTGCCAGCAGCCAAGTGGGGCCCTACGAGCAGTACTTC. Translated: CASSQVGPYEQYF.

The chain combines TRBV29-1 with TRBJ2-3, with D possibly being TRBD1 (5 bases). In germline, CDR1 is SQVTM, CDR2 ANQGSEA. Trimming took off 0 bases at V and 3 bases at J, with 7 bases between the two ends. The CDR3 length is 13 residues. The DNA for the CDR3 is TGCAGCGTTGAAGATCACAGGACAGATACGCAGTATTTT. Its protein is CSVEDHRTDTQYF.

The chain uses TRBV5-4 and TRBJ1-1; no clear D. CDR3 size: 13 residues. Germline CDR1 reads SGHNT; CDR2 reads YYREEE (reference sequence). Trimming took 6 bases from V and 6 from J, leaving 15 bases between them. The CDR3 bases are TGTGCCAGCAAACCAAGAGGAGCTCCTGAAGCTTTCTTT. It yields the protein CASKPRGAPEAFF.